Presented here are 5 T cell receptor beta chains from one specimen sequenced in a study of glioma-infiltrating T cells. Using RNA template, CDR3s of TCR alpha and beta were amplified with iRepertoire arm-PCR. In TCRdb, the multiplex PCR reads were re-called with MiXCR into one record per CDR3 protein. The sample lists 160,000 or so distinct CDR3 sequences, around 40% occurring once. Sequenced sample: glioma tissue, nonneoplastic brain tissue, or PBMCs (not recorded which). The source of these receptors is a human donor with low-grade glioma or glioblastoma, undergoing nonglioma brain surgery, or in good health (not recorded which).

This clonotype was observed many times. This chain joins TRBV20-1 and TRBJ2-7, with TRBD2 matching 9 bases. CDR1 and CDR2 (germline): DFQATT, SNEGSKA (reference sequence). This CDR3 contains 14 residues. The trim removed 2 bases at V and 5 bases at J, leaving 7 bases unmatched. CDR3 region: CSARKASGIHEQYF. CDR3 sequence (DNA): TGCAGTGCTAGAAAAGCTAGCGGGATTCACGAGCAGTACTTC.

As concerns this clonotype: A read error may account for a junction end that differs from germline. This sequence joins TRBV20-1 and TRBJ1-1; 9 bases align to TRBD1. This CDR3 is built from 14 residues. Germline V gene data show CDR1 as DFQATT and CDR2 as SNEGSKA (reference sequence). CDR3 nucleotide sequence: TGCAGTGCTATAACCGGGACAGGGAACACTGAATCTTTCTTT. Protein product: CSAITGTGNTESFF.

This clonotype was detected many times. The V and J genes are TRBV27 and TRBJ1-5; D not resolved. Trimming took 7 bases from V and 1 from J, leaving 20 bases between them. Germline CDR1 and CDR2: MNHEY and SMNVEV (reference sequence). The CDR3 extends over 17 amino acids. The CDR3 reads CASKHPFPADSNQPQHF. DNA for the CDR3: TGTGCCAGCAAACATCCCTTCCCGGCGGACAGCAATCAGCCCCAGCATTTT.

Many counts were recorded for this clonotype. The CDR3 nucleotides are TGCAGTGCTAGGGAGGTCGGATATACGCAGTATTTT. Protein sequence: CSAREVGYTQYF. The rearrangement joins TRBV20-1 to TRBJ2-3, with D possibly matching TRBD2 (5 bases). V lost 3 bases and J lost 7, with 11 bases in between. The CDR3 has 12 amino acids. Germline CDR1 reads DFQATT; CDR2 reads SNEGSKA (reference sequence).

As to this clonotype: This may come from a read error, since a much larger clone is one base off. The gene calls are TRBV6-6 and TRBJ2-7; D is uncertain. CDR1 is MNHNY and CDR2 is SVGAGI in the germline V gene (reference sequence). The CDR3 sequence is 15 residues long. The V and J ends lost 0 bases and 4 bases respectively, with 13 bases between them. CDR3 amino acids: CASSYSSVRRYEQYF. CDR3 nucleotide sequence: TGTGCCAGCAGTTACTCCAGCGTGAGGCGGTACGAGCAGTACTTC.